The 21 T cell receptor beta chains below all came from one sample that was sequenced in a study of blood T cell repertoires in COVID-19. TCRdb keeps only in-frame clones here, not all; method: immunoSEQ multiplex PCR. The sample holds more than 350,000 clones, around nine tenths seen once. Sequencing used PBMCs or T cells enriched from blood (not recorded which). The receptors come from a woman aged 45-60 years who had recovered from COVID-19.

The chain links TRBV4-3 to TRBJ1-4; D gene uncertain. V lost 0 bases to trimming and J lost 6 bases, with 5 bases between them. In germline, CDR1 is LGHNA, CDR2 YSLEER. This CDR3 has 13 amino acids. CDR3 sequence (DNA): TGCGCCAGCAGCCAAGAGTCGGATGAAAAACTGTTTTTT. The encoded protein is CASSQESDEKLFF.

The chain employs TRBV15 and TRBJ2-1; 7 bases align to TRBD2. Per the germline V gene, CDR1 is LNHNV and CDR2 is YYDKDF (reference sequence). The CDR3 runs to 16 residues. The V gene end was trimmed by 2 bases and the J gene end by 3 bases; junction bases not matched to a gene: 7. CDR3 sequence: CATSRSSGGIYNEQFF. The CDR3 region has the DNA TGTGCCACCAGCAGATCCTCCGGGGGGATCTACAATGAGCAGTTCTTC.

The V and J genes are TRBV25-1 and TRBJ2-1, with 8 nucleotides matching TRBD2. The CDR3 consists of 13 residues. Germline V gene data show CDR1 as MGHDK and CDR2 as SYGVNS. The trim removed 2 bases at V and 11 bases at J, leaving 5 bases unmatched. In nucleotides, the CDR3 is TGTGCCAGCAGTGAACAGAGCGGGGGCCAGCAGTTCTTC. Protein product: CASSEQSGGQQFF.

This rearrangement joins TRBV7-2 to TRBJ1-1, with 8 bases lining up with TRBD1. Germline V CDR1 and CDR2: SGHTA, FQGNSA. The CDR3 is 16 amino acids. Losses at the gene ends were 1 base for V and 8 bases for J; bases not matched to a gene: 12. The CDR3 reads CASSLGTGTRKPEAFF. The CDR3, as DNA: TGTGCCAGCAGCTTAGGGACAGGGACCAGAAAGCCGGAAGCTTTCTTT.

The chain recombines TRBV19 with TRBJ2-3; 7 bases align to TRBD2. The CDR3 consists of 14 residues. J gave up 4 bases and V 4 bases, and 5 bases lay outside the gene matches. From germline, CDR1 is LNHDA and CDR2 SQIVND (reference sequence). Here the CDR3 reads CASSNGLVADTQYF. CDR3 nucleotide sequence: TGTGCCAGTAGTAACGGACTAGTTGCAGATACGCAGTATTTT.

V usage is TRBV9 and J usage is TRBJ2-5; 9 bases map to TRBD1. The length of the CDR3 is 15 residues. The V segment lost 3 bases and the J segment 2 bases; nucleotides outside the gene matches: 5. Per the germline V gene, CDR1 is SGDLS and CDR2 is YYNGEE. The CDR3 sequence: CASSAWGQGQETQYF. CDR3 in DNA: TGTGCCAGCAGCGCTTGGGGACAGGGACAAGAGACCCAGTACTTC.

The chain combines TRBV18 with TRBJ1-5; D ambiguous. CDR1 and CDR2 from the germline V gene are KGHSH and LQKENI. V was pared by 5 bases and J by 6 bases, with 11 bases between. This CDR3 has 13 amino acids. CDR3 loop: CASSLRMSQPQHF. The CDR3 bases are TGTGCCAGCTCATTACGTATGAGTCAGCCCCAGCATTTT.

This chain uses TRBV27 with TRBJ2-1; 7 bases fit TRBD2. Germline V CDR1 and CDR2: MNHEY, SMNVEV (reference sequence). J gave up 7 bases and V 3 bases, and 6 bases lay outside the gene matches. The CDR3 sequence is 14 residues long. CDR3 nucleotides: TGTGCCAGCAGTTTGGGAGCGGGGCGGAATGAGCAGTTCTTC. This encodes CASSLGAGRNEQFF.

Comment on this clone: The junction shows a germline mismatch at one end, possibly a read error. The chain has TRBV5-8 and TRBJ1-6, with 8 nucleotides matching TRBD1. Germline CDR1 is SGHTS and CDR2 is YDEGEE. The CDR3 loop spans 14 amino acids. The CDR3 sequence is CVSSLGQADSPLHF. In DNA form, the CDR3 reads TGTGTCAGCAGCTTGGGACAGGCGGATTCACCCCTCCACTTT.

The J gene is TRBJ2-2, the V gene TRBV14; D not certain. Germline V lookup: CDR1 SGHDN, CDR2 FVKESK. This CDR3 is built from 13 residues. Trimming took off 0 bases at V and 5 bases at J, with 4 bases between the two ends. The CDR3, as DNA: TGTGCCAGCAGCCAAGACAGAACCGGGGAGCTGTTTTTT. It codes for CASSQDRTGELFF.

CDR3 amino acids: CASSPPHASGGNEQFF. In DNA, the CDR3 is TGTGCCAGCAGCCCCCCCCATGCCTCAGGAGGTAATGAGCAGTTCTTC. The rearrangement links TRBV7-9 to TRBJ2-1; D might be TRBD2 (5 bases). The germline gives CDR1 SEHNR, CDR2 FQNEAQ (reference sequence). This CDR3 has 16 amino acids. The V and J ends lost 5 bases and 7 bases respectively, with 21 bases between them.

Concerning this clone: Within the sample, other DNA sequences also encode this same CDR3. The genes are TRBV3-1 (or the pseudogene TRBV3-2) and TRBJ2-7; 10 nucleotides match TRBD2. The V gene end was trimmed by 1 base and the J gene end by 7 bases; junction bases not matched to a gene: 1. Germline V gene data show CDR1 as LGHDT and CDR2 as YNNKEL (reference sequence). This CDR3 comprises 13 residues. This CDR3 is CASSQATSGEQYF. The CDR3 bases are TGTGCCAGCAGCCAAGCGACTAGCGGGGAGCAGTACTTC.

The chain is built from TRBV7-9 and TRBJ2-5; 8 nucleotides line up with TRBD2. J lost 10 bases, V lost 5 bases, and 9 bases had no gene match. Germline V gene lookup returns CDR1 SEHNR and CDR2 FQNEAQ (reference sequence). This CDR3 is built from 13 residues. In nucleotides, the CDR3 is TGTGCCAGCAGCCTCAGCGGGGGCCTGGGCCAGTACTTC. Protein product: CASSLSGGLGQYF.

This clone came up once. V and J are TRBV5-6 and TRBJ2-5; 7 bases line up with TRBD1. Germline-derived CDR1 and CDR2 are SGHDT and YYEEEE. The trim removed 4 bases at V and 5 bases at J, leaving 14 bases unmatched. The CDR3 sequence is 16 residues long. The CDR3 protein is CASSGTSGQPAETQYF. The DNA for the CDR3 is TGTGCCAGCAGCGGAACATCGGGACAGCCGGCGGAGACCCAGTACTTC.

This chain uses TRBV24-1 with TRBJ2-7; maybe TRBD2 (6 bases). Trimming took 2 bases from V and 0 from J, leaving 13 bases between them. CDR3 length: 16 amino acids. The germline V gene encodes CDR1 KGHDR and CDR2 SFDVKD. CDR3 bases: TGTGCCACCAGTGATTGGCGCGGGGTAAACTCCTACGAGCAGTACTTC. Translated: CATSDWRGVNSYEQYF.

The chain employs TRBV3-1 (or the pseudogene TRBV3-2) and TRBJ1-1, with a possible D match to TRBD1 (5 bases). Trimming took 3 bases from V and 5 from J, leaving 10 bases between them. The CDR3 is 13 amino acids. Germline V CDR1 and CDR2: LGHDT, YNNKEL (reference sequence). CDR3 protein: CASSHLGGTEAFF. The DNA of the CDR3 is TGTGCCAGCAGCCACCTCGGGGGTACTGAAGCTTTCTTT.

This sequence joins TRBV11-3 and TRBJ1-6; 7 bases align to TRBD1. This CDR3 is built from 15 residues. The V segment lost 5 bases and the J segment 8 bases; nucleotides outside the gene matches: 9. The germline gives CDR1 SGHNT, CDR2 YENEEA. The CDR3 spells CASSRTGSGDSPLHF. As DNA, the CDR3 is TGTGCCAGCAGCCGGACAGGTTCGGGGGATTCACCCCTCCACTTT.

The chain has TRBV7-9 and TRBJ2-3, with 9 bases lining up with TRBD2. V gave up 1 base and J gave up 4 bases; unmatched junction bases: 6. This CDR3 region has 16 residues. Per the germline V gene, CDR1 is SEHNR and CDR2 is FQNEAQ (reference sequence). The CDR3 sequence is CASSLVAGGGSDTQYF. The CDR3 DNA sequence: TGTGCCAGCAGCTTAGTGGCGGGGGGGGGATCAGATACGCAGTATTTT.

J is TRBJ1-1 and V is TRBV14; maybe TRBD1 (5 bases). Between the trimmed V and J ends, which lost 4 bases and 5 bases, there was a span of 11 bases. CDR3 length: 13 amino acids. Germline assignment: CDR1 SGHDN and CDR2 FVKESK. CDR3 sequence reads: CASSLRRGTEAFF. The CDR3, as DNA: TGTGCCAGCAGCCTCCGGCGGGGGACTGAAGCTTTCTTT.

The chain has TRBV6-5 and TRBJ2-2; the D gene is possibly TRBD1 (7 bases). V gave up 7 bases and J gave up 2 bases, with 14 bases separating them. CDR3 length: 15 amino acids. Germline-derived CDR1 and CDR2 are MNHEY and SVGAGI. This CDR3 is CASKDQGGNTGELFF. In nucleotides, the CDR3 is TGTGCCAGCAAAGATCAGGGGGGTAACACCGGGGAGCTGTTTTTT.

The chain has TRBV3-1 (or the pseudogene TRBV3-2) and TRBJ1-6, with D maybe TRBD1 (6 bases). V lost 6 bases, J lost 3 bases, and 6 bases lay in between. The germline V gene has CDR1 LGHDT and CDR2 YNNKEL (reference sequence). There are 13 residues in the CDR3. CDR3 loop: CASRTGYNSPLHF. Here the CDR3 DNA reads TGTGCCAGCAGGACAGGCTATAATTCACCCCTCCACTTT.